The 12 T cell receptor beta chains given below trace back to one sample, sequenced in a study of low-dose radiotherapy and immunotherapy resistance in tumors (dated by TCRdb to 2022 to 2024). Sequenced on an Illumina HiSeq 2500. To make first-strand cDNA, Superscript III was used along with a set of TRAV- and TRBV-specific primers so that both the TCRalpha and TCRbeta chains were covered. TCRs were amplified with Phusion for approximately 19 PCR cycles using a constant-region primer together with the adapter attached to the V primers. TCRdb ran its own pipeline on the public reads, namely fastp trimming at Q25 and MiXCR clone calling, and kept in-frame beta chains. Records with the same CDR3 protein are collapsed into one entry carrying the most frequent genes and DNA. The sample yields about 60,000 distinct CDR3 sequences; around 25% were counted once. The ten largest clones represent around 6% of the sample.

Explained via the paper, the time point label denotes: before trial treatment. This sample comprised PBMCs, obtained before treatment. The receptor set was obtained from a male donor with prostate cancer.

This chain links TRBV11-2 with TRBJ2-7; 8 bases fit TRBD1. CDR1 and CDR2 from the germline V gene are SGHAT and FQNNGV. CDR3 size: 16 residues. With V trimmed by 6 bases and J by 0 bases, 10 bases remained unmatched. As DNA, the CDR3 is TGTGCCAGCAGGCCAATCAGGGGGCAGAGCTCCTACGAGCAGTACTTC. It codes for CASRPIRGQSSYEQYF.

This clonotype was found many times. The CDR3 reads CASSGNLAGTQYF. In DNA, the CDR3 is TGCGCCAGCAGTGGAAACTTAGCGGGTACGCAGTATTTT. The rearrangement uses TRBV10-1 and TRBJ2-3, with TRBD2 matching over 7 bases. V lost 4 bases and J lost 8; bases outside the gene matches: 6. CDR3 size: 13 residues. Germline lookup yields CDR1 WNHNN and CDR2 SYGVQD (reference sequence).

Many counts were recorded for this clonotype. Written as DNA, the CDR3 is TGTGCCAGCAGCTTAAGTGGAGGAAAACTGTTTTTT. Translated: CASSLSGGKLFF. The gene calls are TRBV7-8 and TRBJ1-4; no clear D gene. The germline CDR1 and CDR2 sequences are SGHVS and FQNEAQ. V was cut by 2 bases and J by 10 bases, with 8 bases left in between. The CDR3 spans 12 residues.

This clonotype showed up many times. V is TRBV7-3 and J is TRBJ1-2, with 9 bases fitting TRBD1. V dropped 5 bases and J dropped 4; count of bases not matched to a gene: 23. Per germline, CDR1 SGHTA and CDR2 FQGTGA. The CDR3 has 20 amino acids. The CDR3 sequence: CASSPNPDTGGIVLCYGYTF. The CDR3 DNA follows: TGTGCCAGCAGCCCCAATCCCGATACAGGGGGCATTGTTTTGTGCTATGGCTACACCTTC.

V usage is TRBV28 and J usage is TRBJ2-5, with a tentative D call TRBD1 (6 bases). This CDR3 comprises 17 residues. With 1 base removed from V and 3 bases from J, the gap between germline ends came to 18 bases. The V gene's germline CDR1 is MDHEN and CDR2 SYDVKM. The CDR3 sequence: CASSLLPYRDSEETQYF. CDR3 DNA sequence: TGTGCCAGCAGTTTATTACCATACAGGGATTCGGAAGAGACCCAGTACTTC.

This clonotype has ten or more counts. This chain links TRBV12-3 or TRBV12-4 with TRBJ1-5; 7 bases map to TRBD1. There are 13 residues in the CDR3. The ends lost 3 bases at V and 5 bases at J; junction bases unmatched: 1. DNA for the CDR3: TGTGCCAGCAGTTTGGGACAGTATCAGCCCCAGCATTTT. Translation gives CASSLGQYQPQHF.

This clonotype occurred many times. CDR3 DNA sequence: TGCAGTGCTAGGACTAGCGGGAGAACAGATACGCAGTATTTT. Amino acids: CSARTSGRTDTQYF. V and J are TRBV20-1 and TRBJ2-3, with 12 positions matching TRBD2. CDR3 length equals 14 residues. With V trimmed by 3 bases and J by 3 bases, 1 base remained unmatched. CDR1 is DFQATT and CDR2 is SNEGSKA in the germline V gene (reference sequence).

The sample holds many counts of this clonotype. The chain carries TRBV20-1 and TRBJ2-5, with D possibly matching TRBD2 (7 bases). V was trimmed by 8 bases and J by 5 bases, leaving 18 bases between them. CDR3 length: 13 residues. The germline gives CDR1 DFQATT, CDR2 SNEGSKA (reference sequence). The CDR3 spells CSWEGETGETQYF. The CDR3 DNA is TGCAGTTGGGAGGGCGAAACAGGGGAGACCCAGTACTTC.

The sample holds many counts of this clonotype. The rearrangement links TRBV5-1 to TRBJ2-1; no clear D gene. The CDR3 loop spans 17 amino acids. Germline V gene lookup returns CDR1 SGHRS and CDR2 YFSETQ. The germline V and J ends were trimmed by 6 bases and 0 bases, with 19 bases remaining between them. CDR3 protein: CASTPRAIGSSYNEQFF. In DNA form, the CDR3 reads TGCGCCAGCACCCCCCGGGCGATTGGAAGCTCCTACAATGAGCAGTTCTTC.

This clonotype came up many times. This sequence joins TRBV18 and TRBJ2-1; 8 bases fit TRBD1. CDR3 length: 16 amino acids. CDR1 is KGHSH, CDR2 LQKENI, per germline. After removal of 5 bases from V and 8 bases from J, the junction contained 14 bases not matched to a gene. The CDR3 is CASSTSGTGIWDEQFF. CDR3 in DNA: TGTGCCAGCTCAACTTCCGGGACAGGTATTTGGGATGAGCAGTTCTTC.

In this sample, this clonotype turned up many times. V gene TRBV6-2 or TRBV6-3 combines with J gene TRBJ1-5, with 9 bases matching TRBD1. CDR3 length equals 12 residues. The V gene's germline CDR1 is MNHEY and CDR2 SVGEGT. V dropped 9 bases and J dropped 6; count of bases not matched to a gene: 3. CDR3 loop: CASGTGSQPQHF. Written as DNA, the CDR3 is TGTGCCAGTGGGACAGGGAGTCAGCCCCAGCATTTT.

This clonotype was seen repeatedly, ten times or more. The chain employs TRBV18 and TRBJ2-3; D is perhaps TRBD2 (5 bases). Germline V lookup: CDR1 KGHSH, CDR2 LQKENI. The CDR3 totals 15 residues. V lost 3 bases and J 6 bases, leaving 16 bases between the germline ends. The CDR3 region is CASSPGLSTGDTQYF. DNA of the CDR3: TGTGCCAGCTCACCCGGACTCTCAACCGGGGATACGCAGTATTTT.